The subject of this entry is one T cell receptor beta chain. Its antigen is not known. The sample originates from a study of beta chain features in type 1 diabetes. As for the study in general: There was similarity between patients and healthy donors in age, gender and cell yields. Study findings and constraints: A definitive answer on HLA type influencing TCRB rearrangement was not reached here. Overrepresentation of cells with high TCR expression could result from cDNA sequencing.

The investigators reverse transcribed all of the isolated RNA, so they sequenced expressed TCRB transcripts. Profiled with immunoSEQ multiplex PCR; TCRdb holds only in-frame clones, not every one. The sample shows a few hundred thousand clones, around 12% of them seen only once. CDR1 and CDR2 from the germline V gene are SGHNT and YYREEE (reference sequence). The CDR3 loop spans 13 amino acids. Between the trimmed V and J ends, which lost 4 bases and 4 bases, there was a span of 11 bases. The genes are TRBV5-4 and TRBJ1-1, with D possibly TRBD1 on 6 matching bases. This TCR derives from a man aged 18 to 29 in good health. Sequenced material: naive CD4+ T cells from blood. In nucleotides, the CDR3 is TGTGCCAGCAGCAACAGGGACCCCACTGAAGCTTTCTTT. This encodes CASSNRDPTEAFF.